The 9 T cell receptor beta chains below were found in one sample sequenced in a study of blood T cell repertoires in COVID-19. Measured with immunoSEQ multiplex PCR; TCRdb has only the in-frame clones, and not every one. Of 40,000 or so clones listed, approximately 90% are singletons. Material for sequencing was peripheral blood. These receptors were taken from a middle-aged man with active COVID-19.

CDR3 sequence: CASSYSPEETQYF. The CDR3, as DNA: TGTGCCAGCAGTTACTCTCCCGAGGAGACCCAGTACTTC. The chain uses TRBV6-2 or TRBV6-3 and TRBJ2-5, with D uncertain. The V and J ends lost 0 bases and 5 bases respectively, with 7 bases between them. The germline CDR1 and CDR2 sequences are MNHEY and SVGEGT. The length of the CDR3 is 13 residues.

This chain uses TRBV7-2 with TRBJ2-5; 10 bases map to TRBD1. Per the germline V gene, CDR1 is SGHTA and CDR2 is FQGNSA. The length of the CDR3 is 15 residues. J gave up 6 bases and V 5 bases, and 9 bases lay outside the gene matches. In nucleotides, the CDR3 is TGTGCCAGCAGCCTGACCTGGACAGGGGGGAAGACCCAGTACTTC. This sequence encodes CASSLTWTGGKTQYF.

CDR3: CSASWGQGTSPLHF. The CDR3 bases are TGCAGTGCTAGTTGGGGACAGGGCACTTCACCCCTCCACTTT. The chain combines TRBV20-1 with TRBJ1-6; 9 nucleotides agree with TRBD1. The CDR3 spans 14 residues. Per the germline V gene, CDR1 is DFQATT and CDR2 is SNEGSKA (reference sequence). V lost 3 bases, J lost 9 bases, and 6 bases stayed unmatched.

The rearrangement links TRBV7-8 to TRBJ2-7, with D possibly matching TRBD1 (7 bases). Trimming took off 7 bases at V and 0 bases at J, with 19 bases between the two ends. CDR3 length: 16 residues. Germline loops: CDR1 SGHVS, CDR2 FQNEAQ. The CDR3 region has the DNA TGTGCCAGCAAGGGACTGGTGGGACAGCCCTCCTACGAGCAGTACTTC. It codes for CASKGLVGQPSYEQYF.

The chain recombines TRBV3-1 (or the pseudogene TRBV3-2) with TRBJ2-1; D is ambiguous. V lost 3 bases, J lost 2 bases, and 5 bases lay in between. Per germline, CDR1 LGHDT and CDR2 YNNKEL (reference sequence). The CDR3 loop spans 13 amino acids. CDR3 amino acids: CASSHPAYNEQFF. CDR3 nucleotides: TGTGCCAGCAGCCATCCTGCCTACAATGAGCAGTTCTTC.

The rearrangement joins TRBV18 to TRBJ1-5; 7 bases fit TRBD1. Germline V gives CDR1 KGHSH, CDR2 LQKENI. J gave up 8 bases and V 3 bases, and 10 bases lay outside the gene matches. The CDR3 totals 15 residues. The CDR3 DNA follows: TGTGCCAGCTCACCGGGGTTTACAGGGGAAGAGCCCCAGCATTTT. It translates to CASSPGFTGEEPQHF.

The rearrangement links TRBV6-4 to TRBJ2-3; TRBD2 matches at 8 bases. Germline V gene sequence: CDR1 MRHNA, CDR2 SNTAGT. Unmatched junction bases numbered 5, after V lost 3 bases and J lost 6 bases. The CDR3 extends over 14 amino acids. CDR3 sequence reads: CASSEGLEGDTQYF. In DNA form, the CDR3 reads TGTGCCAGCAGTGAGGGACTAGAGGGGGATACGCAGTATTTT.

The genes are TRBV6-5 and TRBJ2-1, with TRBD2 identical over 12 bases. Trimming at V came to 5 bases and at J to 8 bases, leaving 7 bases not matched to a gene. This CDR3 is 15 amino acids long. Germline CDR1 MNHEY, CDR2 SVGAGI. The CDR3 protein is CASSPLAGGPYEQFF. CDR3 coding DNA: TGTGCCAGCAGTCCGCTAGCGGGGGGGCCTTATGAGCAGTTCTTC.

This clone showed up just a few times. CDR3 protein: CASSPTGAPREQFF. The CDR3, as DNA: TGTGCCAGCAGTCCCACAGGGGCGCCCCGGGAGCAGTTCTTC. The V and J genes are TRBV6-5 and TRBJ2-1, with 7 bases that match TRBD1. The CDR3 covers 14 residues. Per germline, CDR1 MNHEY and CDR2 SVGAGI. V shed 5 bases, J shed 10 bases, and the junction held 11 bases outside the gene matches.